This TCR beta chain was identified in a study of blood T cell repertoires in COVID-19. Clones were read by immunoSEQ multiplex PCR, and TCRdb kept only the in-frame ones, dropping some. The table shows some 200,000 clones, with approximately 80% occurring only once. The CDR3 is 12 residues long. The V and J ends lost 5 bases and 6 bases respectively, with 9 bases between them. Germline CDR1 and CDR2: SGHNT and YYREEE (reference sequence). The TCR sequence derives from a woman in her seventies with COVID-19, enrolled during active disease. V gene TRBV5-4 combines with J gene TRBJ2-1, with a weak D call TRBD2 (6 bases). The material sequenced was peripheral blood. This chain's CDR3 is CASSRLVNEQFF. The CDR3 bases are TGTGCCAGCAGTCGACTAGTCAATGAGCAGTTCTTC.